This T cell receptor beta chain was identified during a study of blood T cells in healthy people across ages. They isolated at least 6.5 million PBMCs from each sample. The use of a sample-barcoded 5' primer and a J-beta primer mix characterized a second PCR of roughly 6 to 11 cycles. Each TCR beta cDNA got a 12-nucleotide random molecular identifier. TCRdb re-analysed the 5' RACE reads in MiXCR, keeping a single row per CDR3 protein. Found here are hundreds of thousands of distinct CDR3 sequences, about 30% of them singletons; the top ten hold more than 15%. Notes on the study in general: PBMC samples, being unsorted, prevented any conclusive comparison of naive and antigen-experienced cells. Both higher diversity and more naive CD4+ cells marked long-lived donors when set against aged donors.

This clonotype was counted only a few times. The antigen remains unidentified. V was cut by 5 bases and J by 5 bases, with 10 bases left in between. The CDR3 length is 13 residues. CDR1 and CDR2 (germline): SQVTM, ANQGSEA. Sequenced material: blood. This chain connects TRBV29-1 to TRBJ1-6; possible D gene TRBD1, 6 bases. The sequence was obtained from a woman of 80 years or more in good health. The CDR3 DNA reads TGCAGCGTTTCGGACAGTAATAATTCACCCCTCCACTTT. The encoded protein is CSVSDSNNSPLHF.